Below, 26 T cell receptor beta chains from the same sample are listed, as sequenced in a study of shared clonotypes between healthy human individuals. Libraries were prepared by immunoSEQ multiplex PCR; TCRdb keeps only in-frame clonotypes and omits some of them. The repertoire holds around 500,000 clones, about 79% seen once, with roughly 13% in the top ten. The sample taken for sequencing was PBMCs. Receptors were obtained from a woman in her thirties or forties in good health. Some clones in this sample may be carry-over from other donors' samples.

Details on this clone: A much larger clone differs by one base, so this may be a read error. Other nucleotide sequences in the sample specify the same CDR3. V is TRBV5-6 and J is TRBJ1-1, with 10 positions matching TRBD1. Germline-derived CDR1 and CDR2 are SGHDT and YYEEEE. The CDR3 sequence is 15 residues long. For the CDR3, the DNA is TGCGCCAGCAGCGCCGCGACAGGGGGCAACACTGAAGCTTTCTTT. Its translation: CASSAATGGNTEAFF.

V gene TRBV6-6 combines with J gene TRBJ1-1; the D is unclear. Germline V CDR1 and CDR2: MNHNY, SVGAGI (reference sequence). Trimming left V 6 bases short and J 2 bases short, with 10 bases between. This CDR3 region has 13 residues. The CDR3 loop reads CASRLLTNTEAFF. The CDR3 region has the DNA TGTGCCAGCAGACTTCTTACAAACACTGAAGCTTTCTTT.

Points on this clone: One junction end does not reproduce the germline sequence, and a read error may be involved. The rearrangement joins TRBV4-1 to TRBJ1-2, with D maybe TRBD1 (6 bases). CDR1 is MGHRA and CDR2 is YSYEKL in the germline V gene. The CDR3 sequence is 15 residues long. The CDR3 protein is CASGQAADRSIGYTF. For the CDR3, the DNA is TGCGCCAGCGGCCAAGCCGCTGACAGGTCGATTGGCTACACCTTC.

This clone was detected many times. This same CDR3 is encoded by further DNA sequences in the sample. The CDR3 region is CASSNRGRKGYTF. The DNA of the CDR3 is TGTGCCAGCAGCAACAGGGGGCGCAAAGGCTACACCTTC. This chain connects TRBV2 to TRBJ1-2, with 9 bases lining up with TRBD1. Germline loops: CDR1 SNHLY, CDR2 FYNNEI. With V trimmed by 6 bases and J by 8 bases, 7 bases remained unmatched. The CDR3 extends over 13 amino acids.

V and J are TRBV5-1 and TRBJ1-1; 8 bases align to TRBD1. This CDR3 region has 15 residues. With 4 bases clipped from V and 3 bases from J, the junction kept 8 bases outside the gene matches. Germline CDR1 reads SGHRS; CDR2 reads YFSETQ. In DNA, the CDR3 is TGCGCCAGCAGCCCCCTACAGGGACAGGACACTGAAGCTTTCTTT. It yields the protein CASSPLQGQDTEAFF.

This sequence joins TRBV6-1 and TRBJ2-5; D unclear. CDR1 MNHNS and CDR2 SASEGT come from the germline V gene. The V end was cut by 3 bases, the J end by 5 bases, with 19 bases between. CDR3 length: 16 residues. The CDR3 here is CASSDLGGLGSETQYF. CDR3 sequence (DNA): TGTGCCAGCAGTGACTTGGGCGGCTTGGGGTCGGAGACCCAGTACTTC.

The V call is TRBV6-1, the J call TRBJ2-3, with D perhaps matching TRBD2 (5 bases). The CDR3 consists of 15 residues. Trimming removed 3 bases at V and 1 base at J, with 11 bases between. Germline V gene data show CDR1 as MNHNS and CDR2 as SASEGT. In nucleotides, the CDR3 is TGTGCCAGCAGTGATGGAGCGGTAGGCACAGATACGCAGTATTTT. Its protein product is CASSDGAVGTDTQYF.

Turning to this clone: A read error may be the cause here, since a much bigger clone is one base away. V gene TRBV30 combines with J gene TRBJ1-2; D possibly corresponds to TRBD1 (5 bases). The CDR3 runs to 11 residues. The germline V gene has CDR1 GTSNPN and CDR2 SVGIG (reference sequence). V was trimmed by 6 bases and J by 8 bases, leaving 13 bases between them. The DNA of the CDR3 is TGTGCCTGTAGTCAGGGATCCGGCTACACCTTC. Protein sequence: CACSQGSGYTF. Supplemented by reference TRBV30 and TRBJ1-2, the full variable domain reads SQTIHQWPATLVQPVGSPLSLECTVEGTSNPNLYWYRQAAGRGLQLLFYSVGIGQISSEVPQNLSASRPQDRQFILSSKKLLLSDSGFYLCACSQGSGYTFGSGTRLTVV.

The sample holds one count of this clone. The rearrangement uses TRBV28 and TRBJ2-7, with TRBD1 matching 7 bases. V trimming: 3 bases; J trimming: 2 bases; junction bases outside the gene matches: 16. CDR1 and CDR2 (germline): MDHEN, SYDVKM. This CDR3 region has 18 residues. CDR3 in amino acids: CASSFSGIGQDMPYEQYF. The DNA for the CDR3 is TGTGCCAGCAGTTTTTCAGGGATCGGACAGGACATGCCCTACGAGCAGTACTTC.

This clone appeared many times. The V call is TRBV2, the J call TRBJ2-7; 7 nucleotides match TRBD1. Losses at the gene ends were 7 bases for V and 2 bases for J; bases not matched to a gene: 5. CDR1 is SNHLY, CDR2 FYNNEI, per germline. This CDR3 region has 13 residues. The CDR3, as DNA: TGTGCCAGCACCCCGGGACAGACCTACGAGCAGTACTTC. It yields the protein CASTPGQTYEQYF.

The gene calls are TRBV28 and TRBJ1-4; D remains unclear. The germline gives CDR1 MDHEN, CDR2 SYDVKM. Trimming stripped 7 bases from V and 8 bases from J, with 17 bases between. This CDR3 region has 14 residues. CDR3: CASNPPGRGEKLFF. CDR3 DNA sequence: TGTGCCAGCAATCCTCCGGGGAGAGGGGAAAAACTGTTTTTT.

This chain links TRBV18 with TRBJ1-2; a possible D gene is TRBD1 (6 bases). The CDR3 totals 15 residues. CDR1 is KGHSH and CDR2 is LQKENI in the germline V gene. V was shortened by 5 bases and J by 0 bases, with 13 bases between the two germline ends. The CDR3 reads CASSSRQVANYGYTF. The CDR3 DNA follows: TGTGCCAGCTCATCACGACAGGTAGCTAACTATGGCTACACCTTC.

The chain links TRBV9 to TRBJ2-7; 10 bases are shared with TRBD1. Germline V gene sequence: CDR1 SGDLS, CDR2 YYNGEE. This CDR3 has 14 amino acids. Unmatched junction bases numbered 3, after V lost 3 bases and J lost 3 bases. CDR3 region: CASSEGTGDYEQYF. CDR3 bases: TGTGCCAGCAGCGAGGGGACAGGGGACTACGAGCAGTACTTC.

This clone was observed a single time. This chain joins TRBV7-3 and TRBJ2-1; D not certain. The CDR3 totals 13 residues. Germline V gene data show CDR1 as SGHTA and CDR2 as FQGTGA. V dropped 2 bases and J dropped 6 bases, with 8 bases sitting between them. The CDR3 spells CASSLVRGNEQFF. The CDR3 DNA follows: TGTGCCAGCAGCTTAGTTCGCGGCAATGAGCAGTTCTTC.

The chain recombines TRBV19 with TRBJ2-7; TRBD1 aligns across 8 bases. The junction had 3 bases not matched to a gene; V was cut back by 6 bases and J by 2 bases. The CDR3 extends over 13 amino acids. Germline values: CDR1 LNHDA, CDR2 SQIVND (reference sequence). DNA for the CDR3: TGTGCCAGTAGGGACAGGGTTACCTACGAGCAGTACTTC. This encodes CASRDRVTYEQYF.

This clone was seen just once. V usage is TRBV10-3 and J usage is TRBJ2-3; 7 nucleotides agree with TRBD2. With V trimmed by 3 bases and J by 1 base, 7 bases remained unmatched. The germline CDR1 and CDR2 sequences are ENHRY and SYGVKD. The CDR3 is made up of 16 amino acids. The CDR3 here is CAISERTRYGTDTQYF. In nucleotides, the CDR3 is TGTGCCATCAGTGAAAGGACTAGATACGGCACAGATACGCAGTATTTT.

This clone was detected once. The junction and the germline gene differ at one end; a read error may be behind it. The rearrangement uses TRBV5-1 and TRBJ2-7; no reliable D call. This CDR3 comprises 16 residues. Per the germline V gene, CDR1 is SGHRS and CDR2 is YFSETQ. This chain's CDR3 is CASSFDAQASSCEQYF. The CDR3 DNA reads as TGCGCCAGCAGCTTTGACGCGCAGGCCAGCTCCTGCGAGCAGTACTTC.

The chain joins TRBV5-1 to TRBJ1-1; 7 nucleotides line up with TRBD1. This CDR3 is 15 amino acids long. V lost 4 bases to trimming and J lost 1 base; unmatched junction nucleotides: 7. Germline lookup yields CDR1 SGHRS and CDR2 YFSETQ. The DNA of the CDR3 is TGCGCCAGCAGCGCCACAGGGGTTGCGAACACTGAAGCTTTCTTT. This translates into CASSATGVANTEAFF.

This chain links TRBV14 with TRBJ2-7; no definite D call. This CDR3 spans 13 amino acids. Looked up from germline, CDR1 is SGHDN and CDR2 is FVKESK. V lost 3 bases and J 3 bases, leaving 9 bases between the germline ends. CDR3 DNA: TGTGCCAGCAGCCAGGATCCATACTACGAGCAGTACTTC. Protein: CASSQDPYYEQYF.

This rearrangement joins TRBV7-2 to TRBJ1-2; no clear D. Trimming took off 5 bases at V and 4 bases at J, with 17 bases between the two ends. This CDR3 comprises 15 residues. Germline CDR1 SGHTA, CDR2 FQGNSA. This chain's CDR3 is CASSVEVGSPYGYTF. The CDR3 DNA is TGTGCCAGCAGCGTCGAGGTGGGGAGTCCCTATGGCTACACCTTC.

In regard to this clone: This may be a read error: a much more frequent sequence differs by one nucleotide. Within the sample, other DNA sequences also encode this same CDR3. The rearrangement uses TRBV7-9 and TRBJ2-5; 8 bases are a match to TRBD1. This CDR3 region has 15 residues. Germline V gene lookup returns CDR1 SEHNR and CDR2 FQNEAQ (reference sequence). The CDR3, as DNA: TGTGCCAGCAGCTCCACGACAGGGGTGACGGAGACCCAATACTTC. It specifies CASSSTTGVTETQYF.

Concerning this clone: In the same sample, other DNA sequences code for this CDR3. The chain links TRBV30 to TRBJ1-5, with D tentatively TRBD1 (5 bases). Germline CDR1 is GTSNPN and CDR2 is SVGIG (reference sequence). Trimming left V 0 bases short and J 7 bases short, with 13 bases between. The CDR3 is 14 residues long. CDR3 coding DNA: TGTGCCTGGAGTGTACTGGGGGTGGGGCAGCCCCAGCATTTT. This codes for CAWSVLGVGQPQHF.

This chain uses TRBV7-9 with TRBJ2-5; 11 nucleotides align to TRBD2. The J call may be faulty, since TRBJ2-7 better matches the DNA end. Germline V lookup: CDR1 SEHNR, CDR2 FQNEAQ (reference sequence). The CDR3 length is 15 residues. The CDR3 protein is CASSSGLADVHEQYF. The DNA for the CDR3 is TGTGCCAGCAGCTCGGGACTAGCGGACGTCCACGAGCAGTACTTC.

As concerns this clone: The same CDR3 also results from other DNA sequences found in this sample. The rearrangement links TRBV11-2 to TRBJ2-7; D not certain. Trimming removed 5 bases at V and 3 bases at J, with 11 bases between. Germline loops: CDR1 SGHAT, CDR2 FQNNGV. The length of the CDR3 is 13 residues. CDR3 DNA: TGTGCCAGCAGCCCTCCTCGGGTCTACGAGCAGTACTTC. This translates into CASSPPRVYEQYF.

V gene TRBV9 combines with J gene TRBJ2-1, with unresolved D. Trimming took off 1 base at V and 7 bases at J, with 12 bases between the two ends. The CDR3 covers 14 residues. Germline V gene lookup returns CDR1 SGDLS and CDR2 YYNGEE. CDR3 sequence reads: CASSVSGVGNEQFF. The DNA of the CDR3 is TGTGCCAGCAGCGTATCAGGAGTGGGGAATGAGCAGTTCTTC.

This sequence joins TRBV2 and TRBJ2-1; 7 nucleotides match TRBD2. Germline V gives CDR1 SNHLY, CDR2 FYNNEI. The CDR3 loop spans 15 amino acids. The ends lost 4 bases at V and 10 bases at J; junction bases unmatched: 13. In DNA, the CDR3 is TGTGCCAGCAGTGGGGGTGGGAGGGCCTTAGGAGAGCAGTTCTTC. This codes for CASSGGGRALGEQFF.